Listed below are T cell receptor beta chains from one sample, sequenced in a study of T-cell reconstitution after alpha-beta-depleted transplantation in children. TCRdb reprocessed the PCR reads via MiXCR and lists one record per CDR3 protein. The sample includes about 1,000,000 distinct CDR3 sequences, roughly 29% of them seen just once. Here the sequenced sample was PBMCs, mostly from graft donor cells, taken 360 days after TCRalphabeta/CD19-depleted stem cell transplant. These receptors all come from a boy younger than two who had a stem cell transplant for SCID, so the T cells may come from the graft donor. CDR3s include the opening cysteine and the closing phenylalanine or tryptophan. A D gene is named only where the DNA matches it firmly. Clone size appears in some rows only: once, few, many, or a class for an expanded clone.

j_gene: TRBJ1-4; abundance: few; d_gene: TRBD1; v_gene: TRBV20-1; CDR3aa: CSAPDRVNEKLFF; CDR3nt: TGCAGTGCTCCCGACAGGGTTAATGAAAAACTGTTTTTT
j_gene: TRBJ2-6; abundance: NA; d_gene: TRBD1; v_gene: TRBV6-1; CDR3aa: CASSEDTGAGANVLTF; CDR3nt: TGTGCCAGCAGTGAGGATACAGGGGCCGGGGCCAACGTCCTGACTTTC
j_gene: TRBJ2-3; abundance: few; d_gene: TRBD1; v_gene: TRBV9; CDR3aa: CASSEEGTGADTQYF; CDR3nt: TGTGCCAGCAGCGAGGAAGGGACAGGGGCAGATACGCAGTATTTT
j_gene: TRBJ2-3; abundance: few; d_gene: NA; v_gene: TRBV9; CDR3aa: CASSVVPDSTDTQYF; CDR3nt: TGTGCCAGCAGCGTAGTTCCAGATAGCACAGATACGCAGTATTTT
j_gene: TRBJ2-3; abundance: few; d_gene: TRBD2; v_gene: TRBV7-2; CDR3aa: CASSLILAGGPTDTQYF; CDR3nt: TGTGCCAGCAGCTTAATCCTAGCGGGGGGGCCCACAGATACGCAGTATTTT
j_gene: TRBJ2-6; abundance: NA; d_gene: TRBD1; v_gene: TRBV20-1; CDR3aa: CSAGMQGAGANVLTF; CDR3nt: TGCAGTGCTGGAATGCAGGGGGCTGGGGCCAACGTCCTGACTTTC
j_gene: TRBJ2-7; abundance: NA; d_gene: TRBD2; v_gene: TRBV28; CDR3aa: CASSLTERGEQYF; CDR3nt: TGTGCCAGCAGTTTGACAGAGCGGGGAGAGCAGTACTTC
j_gene: TRBJ2-3; abundance: NA; d_gene: NA; v_gene: TRBV20-1; CDR3aa: CSAKPYTDTQYF; CDR3nt: TGCAGTGCTAAGCCGTACACAGATACGCAGTATTTT
j_gene: TRBJ2-3; abundance: NA; d_gene: NA; v_gene: TRBV4-3; CDR3aa: CASSLGPAGSTDTQYF; CDR3nt: TGCGCCAGCAGCCTTGGCCCAGCAGGATCGACAGATACGCAGTATTTT
j_gene: TRBJ2-7; abundance: NA; d_gene: NA; v_gene: TRBV20-1; CDR3aa: CSAREQQGPYEQYF; CDR3nt: TGCAGTGCTAGAGAACAGCAGGGACCCTACGAGCAGTACTTC
j_gene: TRBJ2-3; abundance: few; d_gene: NA; v_gene: TRBV7-2; CDR3aa: CASSLEYTDTQYF; CDR3nt: TGTGCCAGCAGCTTGGAGTACACAGATACGCAGTATTTT
j_gene: TRBJ1-4; abundance: few; d_gene: NA; v_gene: TRBV5-1; CDR3aa: CASSLSFNEKLFF; CDR3nt: TGCGCCAGCAGCTTGTCCTTTAATGAAAAACTGTTTTTT
j_gene: TRBJ1-1; abundance: NA; d_gene: NA; v_gene: TRBV14; CDR3aa: CASSLGHLYTEAFF; CDR3nt: TGTGCCAGCAGCCTGGGACACTTGTACACTGAAGCTTTCTTT
j_gene: TRBJ2-3; abundance: NA; d_gene: TRBD1; v_gene: TRBV20-1; CDR3aa: CSARVRDSIHPSTDTQYF; CDR3nt: TGCAGTGCTAGAGTTCGGGACAGCATACACCCAAGCACAGATACGCAGTATTTT
j_gene: TRBJ2-7; abundance: NA; d_gene: NA; v_gene: TRBV5-1; CDR3aa: CASSLVVGPSYEQYF; CDR3nt: TGCGCCAGCAGCTTGGTGGTCGGCCCCAGCTACGAGCAGTACTTC
j_gene: TRBJ1-1; abundance: few; d_gene: NA; v_gene: TRBV21-1; CDR3aa: CASSNQNTEAFF; CDR3nt: TGTGCCAGCAGCAACCAGAACACTGAAGCTTTCTTT
j_gene: TRBJ2-5; abundance: few; d_gene: NA; v_gene: TRBV24-1; CDR3aa: CATSDPQGRETQYF; CDR3nt: TGTGCCACCAGTGATCCACAGGGTAGGGAGACCCAGTACTTC
j_gene: TRBJ2-1; abundance: NA; d_gene: TRBD1; v_gene: TRBV29-1; CDR3aa: CSVDPYRGEYNEQFF; CDR3nt: TGCAGCGTTGACCCCTACAGGGGGGAGTACAATGAGCAGTTCTTC
j_gene: TRBJ2-7; abundance: many; d_gene: NA; v_gene: TRBV7-9; CDR3aa: CASSLEIYEQYF; CDR3nt: TGTGCCAGCAGCTTAGAAATCTACGAGCAGTACTTC
j_gene: TRBJ1-2; abundance: NA; d_gene: NA; v_gene: TRBV7-2; CDR3aa: CASSLLPGPIYGYTF; CDR3nt: TGTGCCAGCAGCTTACTCCCGGGACCCATCTATGGCTACACCTTC
j_gene: TRBJ2-1; abundance: few; d_gene: NA; v_gene: TRBV12-3/TRBV12-4; CDR3aa: CASSGWGSAYNEQFF; CDR3nt: TGTGCCAGCAGTGGTTGGGGCTCCGCCTACAATGAGCAGTTCTTC
j_gene: TRBJ2-1; abundance: few; d_gene: NA; v_gene: TRBV9; CDR3aa: CASASSSYNEQFF; CDR3nt: TGTGCCAGCGCTAGCAGCTCCTACAATGAGCAGTTCTTC
j_gene: TRBJ2-5; abundance: NA; d_gene: NA; v_gene: TRBV11-2; CDR3aa: CASSLSDSNQETQYF; CDR3nt: TGTGCCAGCAGCTTATCGGACTCTAACCAAGAGACCCAGTACTTC
j_gene: TRBJ2-2; abundance: few; d_gene: NA; v_gene: TRBV29-1; CDR3aa: CSVVRDTGELFF; CDR3nt: TGCAGCGTTGTCCGGGACACCGGGGAGCTGTTTTTT
j_gene: TRBJ2-5; abundance: NA; d_gene: TRBD2; v_gene: TRBV7-2; CDR3aa: CASSLGVFRGGVTQYF; CDR3nt: TGTGCCAGCAGCTTAGGAGTATTCCGGGGGGGCGTGACCCAGTACTTC
j_gene: TRBJ2-3; abundance: NA; d_gene: TRBD2; v_gene: TRBV20-1; CDR3aa: CSAIRGGRDTQYF; CDR3nt: TGCAGTGCTATACGGGGGGGTAGGGATACGCAGTATTTT
j_gene: TRBJ2-1; abundance: few; d_gene: TRBD2; v_gene: TRBV11-2; CDR3aa: CASSPRLAMDEQFF; CDR3nt: TGTGCCAGCAGTCCGCGACTAGCTATGGATGAGCAGTTCTTC
j_gene: TRBJ1-1; abundance: once; d_gene: NA; v_gene: TRBV20-1; CDR3aa: CSASGGMNTEAFF; CDR3nt: TGCAGTGCCAGTGGGGGAATGAACACTGAAGCTTTCTTT
j_gene: TRBJ1-1; abundance: NA; d_gene: TRBD1; v_gene: TRBV5-8; CDR3aa: CASSPGQGKIGTEAFF; CDR3nt: TGTGCCAGCAGCCCCGGACAGGGTAAGATAGGCACTGAAGCTTTCTTT
j_gene: TRBJ2-5; abundance: few; d_gene: TRBD1; v_gene: TRBV5-1; CDR3aa: CASSDRDETQYF; CDR3nt: TGCGCCAGCAGCGACAGGGACGAGACCCAGTACTTC
j_gene: TRBJ1-5; abundance: few; d_gene: NA; v_gene: TRBV7-2; CDR3aa: CASSLVPTANQPQHF; CDR3nt: TGTGCCAGCAGCTTAGTCCCGACAGCAAATCAGCCCCAGCATTTT
j_gene: TRBJ1-1; abundance: NA; d_gene: TRBD1; v_gene: TRBV20-1; CDR3aa: CSAQTHRGVNTEAFF; CDR3nt: TGCAGTGCCCAGACCCACAGGGGAGTGAACACTGAAGCTTTCTTT
j_gene: TRBJ2-2; abundance: NA; d_gene: NA; v_gene: TRBV11-2; CDR3aa: CASSLGSRRNANTGELFF; CDR3nt: TGTGCCAGCAGCTTAGGATCGCGCAGAAACGCGAACACCGGGGAGCTGTTTTTT
j_gene: TRBJ2-7; abundance: NA; d_gene: NA; v_gene: TRBV4-3; CDR3aa: CASSQDGFEVTGFGSYEQYF; CDR3nt: TGCGCCAGCAGCCAAGATGGTTTCGAAGTTACAGGGTTTGGCTCCTACGAGCAGTACTTC
j_gene: TRBJ2-2; abundance: NA; d_gene: NA; v_gene: TRBV29-1; CDR3aa: CSVREVGHLFF; CDR3nt: TGCAGCGTTCGTGAGGTCGGGCACCTGTTTTTT